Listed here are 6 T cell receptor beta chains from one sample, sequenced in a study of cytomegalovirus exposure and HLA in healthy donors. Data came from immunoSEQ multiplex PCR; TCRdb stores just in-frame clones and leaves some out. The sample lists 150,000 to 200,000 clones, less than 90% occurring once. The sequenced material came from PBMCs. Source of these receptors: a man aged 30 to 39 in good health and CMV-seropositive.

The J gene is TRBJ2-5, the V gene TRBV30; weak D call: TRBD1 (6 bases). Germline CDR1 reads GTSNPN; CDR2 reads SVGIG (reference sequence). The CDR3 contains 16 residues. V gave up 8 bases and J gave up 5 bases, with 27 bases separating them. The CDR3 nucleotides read TGTGCCGGCTCGTTTTTTGGGGGCCAGCAGCCGGAGACCCAGTACTTC. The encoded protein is CAGSFFGGQQPETQYF. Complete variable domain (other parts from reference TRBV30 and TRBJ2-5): SQTIHQWPATLVQPVGSPLSLECTVEGTSNPNLYWYRQAAGRGLQLLFYSVGIGQISSEVPQNLSASRPQDRQFILSSKKLLLSDSGFYLCAGSFFGGQQPETQYFGPGTRLLVL.

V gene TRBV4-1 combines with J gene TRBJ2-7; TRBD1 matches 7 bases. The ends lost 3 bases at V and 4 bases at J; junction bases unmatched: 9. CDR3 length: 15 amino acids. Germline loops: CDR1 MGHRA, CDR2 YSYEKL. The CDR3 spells CASSQGRGQLYEQYF. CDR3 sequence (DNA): TGCGCCAGCAGCCAGGGCCGGGGACAGCTATACGAGCAGTACTTC.

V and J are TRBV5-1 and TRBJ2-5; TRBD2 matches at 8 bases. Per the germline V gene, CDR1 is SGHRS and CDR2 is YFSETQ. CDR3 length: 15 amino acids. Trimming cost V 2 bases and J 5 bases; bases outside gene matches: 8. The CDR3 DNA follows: TGCGCCAGCAGCTTTGCCCCCGGGGGGGTGGAGACCCAGTACTTC. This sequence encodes CASSFAPGGVETQYF.

The CDR3 sequence is CASSWRREASSYGYTF. For the CDR3, the DNA is TGTGCCAGCAGTTGGCGACGGGAGGCGTCGAGCTATGGCTACACCTTC. The chain recombines TRBV5-4 with TRBJ1-2; D is undetermined. This CDR3 is 16 amino acids long. The germline V gene encodes CDR1 SGHNT and CDR2 YYREEE (reference sequence). V shed 5 bases and J shed 4 bases, with 21 bases lying between them.

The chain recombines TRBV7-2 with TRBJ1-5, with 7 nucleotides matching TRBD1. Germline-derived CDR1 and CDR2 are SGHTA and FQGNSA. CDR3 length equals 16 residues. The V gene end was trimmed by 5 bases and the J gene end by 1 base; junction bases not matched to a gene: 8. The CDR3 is CASSPRGPESNQPQHF. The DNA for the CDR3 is TGTGCCAGCAGCCCGAGGGGGCCCGAGAGCAATCAGCCCCAGCATTTT.

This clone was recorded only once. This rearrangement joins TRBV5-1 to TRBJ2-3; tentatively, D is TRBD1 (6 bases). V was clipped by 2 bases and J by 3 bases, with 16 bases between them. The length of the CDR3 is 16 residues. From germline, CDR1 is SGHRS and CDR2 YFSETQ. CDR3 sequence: CASSFPRGSGTDTQYF. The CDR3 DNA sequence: TGCGCCAGCAGCTTTCCCAGGGGCAGTGGGACAGATACGCAGTATTTT.